The rows below give T cell receptor beta chains drawn from one sample of a study of identical twins. TCRdb called the 5' RACE reads again in MiXCR, with one record for every CDR3 protein. The repertoire holds 1.5 million to 2 million distinct CDR3 sequences, with 25% to 35% as singletons. Sequences were obtained from cord blood. Every receptor here comes from a newborn girl in good health. CDR3s include the opening cysteine and the closing phenylalanine or tryptophan. The D gene is left open where the match is weak. Size is omitted from some rows. Given values are once, few, many or a class for expanded clones.

d_call: TRBD2
v_call: TRBV7-2
j_call: TRBJ2-1
clone_size: -
cdr3_length: 16
cdr3_nt: TGTGCCAGCAGCGCTACCGGAACTAGCGGCTACAATGATCAGTTCTTC
cdr3_aa: CASSATGTSGYNDQFF

d_call: TRBD1
v_call: TRBV14
j_call: TRBJ1-4
clone_size: -
cdr3_length: 14
cdr3_nt: TGTGCCAGCAGCCAACGACAGGGGAGTGAAAAACTGTTTTTT
cdr3_aa: CASSQRQGSEKLFF

d_call: -
v_call: TRBV3-1
j_call: TRBJ1-6
clone_size: -
cdr3_length: 15
cdr3_nt: TGTGCCAGCAGCCAAGCGGGGCAGGGAGGATCACCCCTCCACTTT
cdr3_aa: CASSQAGQGGSPLHF

d_call: -
v_call: TRBV4-1
j_call: TRBJ2-3
clone_size: few
cdr3_length: 15
cdr3_nt: TGCGCCAGCAGCCATGGGCGGGGTGGGTCAGATACGCAGTATTTT
cdr3_aa: CASSHGRGGSDTQYF

d_call: -
v_call: TRBV12-3/TRBV12-4
j_call: TRBJ1-6
clone_size: -
cdr3_length: 14
cdr3_nt: TGTGCCAGCGGCCGGGGACATTATAATTCACCCCTCCACTTT
cdr3_aa: CASGRGHYNSPLHF

d_call: -
v_call: TRBV12-3/TRBV12-4
j_call: TRBJ1-5
clone_size: many
cdr3_length: 12
cdr3_nt: TGTGCCAGCAGTTTGACTGAACAGCCCCAGCATTTT
cdr3_aa: CASSLTEQPQHF

d_call: TRBD1
v_call: TRBV3-1
j_call: TRBJ1-2
clone_size: few
cdr3_length: 15
cdr3_nt: TGTGCCAGCAGCCATATGCGGGACAGGCTCTATGGCTACACCTTC
cdr3_aa: CASSHMRDRLYGYTF

d_call: -
v_call: TRBV29-1
j_call: TRBJ2-3
clone_size: few
cdr3_length: 13
cdr3_nt: TGCAGCGTCCCGCCTCAACGGAGCGGTACGCAGTATTTT
cdr3_aa: CSVPPQRSGTQYF

d_call: -
v_call: TRBV30
j_call: TRBJ1-2
clone_size: -
cdr3_length: 12
cdr3_nt: TGTGCCTGGAGACAGGGAAACTATGGCTACACCTTC
cdr3_aa: CAWRQGNYGYTF

d_call: -
v_call: TRBV20-1
j_call: TRBJ2-1
clone_size: -
cdr3_length: 12
cdr3_nt: TGCAGTGCTAGGGGAGATTCCAATGAGCAGTTCTTC
cdr3_aa: CSARGDSNEQFF

d_call: TRBD1
v_call: TRBV13
j_call: TRBJ1-3
clone_size: -
cdr3_length: 17
cdr3_nt: TGTGCCAGCAGCCCCGGGACAGGCGTAGCCTCTGGAAACACCATATATTTT
cdr3_aa: CASSPGTGVASGNTIYF

d_call: -
v_call: TRBV4-1
j_call: TRBJ2-1
clone_size: few
cdr3_length: 15
cdr3_nt: TGCGCCAGCAGCCGGCCCGCGAGCTCCTACAATGAGCAGTTCTTC
cdr3_aa: CASSRPASSYNEQFF

d_call: -
v_call: TRBV7-2
j_call: TRBJ1-2
clone_size: -
cdr3_length: 17
cdr3_nt: TGTGTCAGCAGCCCACAACCTTCCGGCGGCTGGGACTATGGCTACACCTTC
cdr3_aa: CVSSPQPSGGWDYGYTF

d_call: -
v_call: TRBV29-1
j_call: TRBJ2-7
clone_size: many
cdr3_length: 13
cdr3_nt: TGCAGCATCCGGACACCCCGCTACAACGAGCAGTACTTC
cdr3_aa: CSIRTPRYNEQYF

d_call: TRBD1
v_call: TRBV6-1
j_call: TRBJ2-7
clone_size: -
cdr3_length: 11
cdr3_nt: TGTGCCAGCAACAGACAGGGTTGGCAGTACTTC
cdr3_aa: CASNRQGWQYF

d_call: -
v_call: TRBV4-1
j_call: TRBJ2-1
clone_size: -
cdr3_length: 17
cdr3_nt: TGCGCCAGCAGCCAAGATATCCGGGGCTACTCCTACAATGAGCAGTTCTTC
cdr3_aa: CASSQDIRGYSYNEQFF

d_call: TRBD2
v_call: TRBV5-4
j_call: TRBJ2-7
clone_size: -
cdr3_length: 14
cdr3_nt: TGTGCCAGCAGCTTTCAACTAGCGGACTACGAGCAGTACTTC
cdr3_aa: CASSFQLADYEQYF

d_call: TRBD1
v_call: TRBV28
j_call: TRBJ2-3
clone_size: few
cdr3_length: 15
cdr3_nt: TGTGCCAGCAGCACTACCGGGACAGGCCAAGATACGCAGTATTTT
cdr3_aa: CASSTTGTGQDTQYF

d_call: TRBD2
v_call: TRBV5-1
j_call: TRBJ2-5
clone_size: few
cdr3_length: 14
cdr3_nt: TGCGCCAGCAGCTTTGGGGAGGGCCAAGAGACCCAGTACTTC
cdr3_aa: CASSFGEGQETQYF

d_call: TRBD2
v_call: TRBV14
j_call: TRBJ2-7
clone_size: few
cdr3_length: 15
cdr3_nt: TGTGCCAGCAGCCAAGAGGGACTAGCTCCCTACGAGCAGTACTTC
cdr3_aa: CASSQEGLAPYEQYF

d_call: TRBD1
v_call: TRBV7-9
j_call: TRBJ1-4
clone_size: few
cdr3_length: 18
cdr3_nt: TGTGCCAGCAGCTTGGGGGGTCAGGGGGCCTCACCTAATGAAAAACTGTTTTTT
cdr3_aa: CASSLGGQGASPNEKLFF

d_call: TRBD1
v_call: TRBV10-3
j_call: TRBJ2-2
clone_size: few
cdr3_length: 15
cdr3_nt: TGTGCCTCCAGATCAGACAGGGGGCTAACCGGGGAGCTGTTTTTT
cdr3_aa: CASRSDRGLTGELFF

d_call: TRBD2
v_call: TRBV9
j_call: TRBJ2-1
clone_size: -
cdr3_length: 16
cdr3_nt: TGTGCCAGCAGCGAAAACCAGCGGGAGGGTCACAATGAGCAGTTCTTC
cdr3_aa: CASSENQREGHNEQFF

d_call: -
v_call: TRBV12-3/TRBV12-4
j_call: TRBJ2-1
clone_size: few
cdr3_length: 15
cdr3_nt: TGTGCCAGCAGGGCAACTAGCCTTTCCTACAATGAGCAGTTCTTC
cdr3_aa: CASRATSLSYNEQFF

d_call: TRBD2
v_call: TRBV12-3/TRBV12-4
j_call: TRBJ2-1
clone_size: -
cdr3_length: 13
cdr3_nt: TGTGCCAGCAGTTTACTAGCGGGGGGTAAGCAGTTCTTC
cdr3_aa: CASSLLAGGKQFF

d_call: -
v_call: TRBV6-1
j_call: TRBJ1-5
clone_size: -
cdr3_length: 15
cdr3_nt: TGTGCCAGCAGTGTCACAGATGTTAGCAATCAGCCCCAGCATTTT
cdr3_aa: CASSVTDVSNQPQHF

d_call: -
v_call: TRBV27
j_call: TRBJ1-1
clone_size: few
cdr3_length: 13
cdr3_nt: TGTGCCAGCAGGATGGGGAGGAACACTGAAGCTTTCTTT
cdr3_aa: CASRMGRNTEAFF

d_call: -
v_call: TRBV6-1
j_call: TRBJ1-5
clone_size: -
cdr3_length: 14
cdr3_nt: TGTGCCAGCACCCTCACGGGGCGGGATCAGCCCCAGCATTTT
cdr3_aa: CASTLTGRDQPQHF